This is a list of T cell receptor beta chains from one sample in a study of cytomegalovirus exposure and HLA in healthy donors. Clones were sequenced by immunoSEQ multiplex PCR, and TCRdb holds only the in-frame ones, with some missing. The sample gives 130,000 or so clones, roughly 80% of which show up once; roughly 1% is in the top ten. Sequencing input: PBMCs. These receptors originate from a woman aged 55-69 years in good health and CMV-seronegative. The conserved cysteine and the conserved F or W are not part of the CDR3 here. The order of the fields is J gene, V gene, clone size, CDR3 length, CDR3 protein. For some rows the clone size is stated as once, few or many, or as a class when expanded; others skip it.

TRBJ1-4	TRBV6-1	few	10	ASKGINEKLF
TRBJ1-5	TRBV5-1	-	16	ASSLGQGAFDSNQPQH
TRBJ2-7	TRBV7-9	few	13	ASSPKLRLGDEQY
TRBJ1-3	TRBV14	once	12	ASSHRNSGNTIY
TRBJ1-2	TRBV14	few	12	ASSQGQVRGGYT
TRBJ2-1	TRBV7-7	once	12	ASSLISAGGEQF
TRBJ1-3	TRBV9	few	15	ASSQSPGQGIRDTIY
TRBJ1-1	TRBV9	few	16	ASSVSSVPRRLDTEAF
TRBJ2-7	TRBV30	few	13	AWSVDGGADYEQY
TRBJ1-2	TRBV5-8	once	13	ASSGGDRANYGYT
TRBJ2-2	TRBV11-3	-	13	ASSETSGGTGELF
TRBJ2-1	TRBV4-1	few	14	ASSQAGTSVVQEQF
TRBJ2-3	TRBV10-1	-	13	ASSRTSGSTDTQY
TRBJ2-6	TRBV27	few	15	ASSSRMTGTGANVLT
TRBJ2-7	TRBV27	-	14	ASSPIRTGTSYEQY
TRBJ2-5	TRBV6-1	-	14	ASSEGGLSGGETQY
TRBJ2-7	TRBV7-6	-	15	ASSNLPGSGSSHEQY
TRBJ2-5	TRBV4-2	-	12	ASSPGTAGETQY
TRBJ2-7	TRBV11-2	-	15	ASSQRRGGSNSYEQY
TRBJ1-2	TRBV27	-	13	ASSLTTASALFYT
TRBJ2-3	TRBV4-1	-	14	ASSRYEGARTDTQY
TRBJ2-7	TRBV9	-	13	ASSVLAGAYYEQY
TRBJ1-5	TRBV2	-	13	ASTPSTAFNQPQH